Listed here is a single TCR beta chain. These data are taken from a study of blood T cell repertoires in COVID-19. Whole-study context: Acute-phase and convalescent COVID-19 samples originated in the United States, Italy and Spain.

Some clones are missing from TCRdb's copy, which holds only in-frame ones; the method was immunoSEQ multiplex PCR. The table has roughly 380,000 clones, approximately 91% seen once. The length of the CDR3 is 14 residues. Trimming shortened V by 3 bases and J by 6 bases, and 14 bases separated the two germline ends. Germline loops: CDR1 MNHEY, CDR2 SMNVEV (reference sequence). The sample consisted of PBMCs or T cells enriched from blood (not recorded which). This rearrangement joins TRBV27 to TRBJ1-1; a possible D gene is TRBD1 (6 bases). The receptor's source is a woman aged 25 to 39 who had been exposed to COVID-19. CDR3 DNA sequence: TGTGCCAGCAGTTTTCTCGGGGGGGCGGCTGAAGCTTTCTTT. Protein: CASSFLGGAAEAFF.